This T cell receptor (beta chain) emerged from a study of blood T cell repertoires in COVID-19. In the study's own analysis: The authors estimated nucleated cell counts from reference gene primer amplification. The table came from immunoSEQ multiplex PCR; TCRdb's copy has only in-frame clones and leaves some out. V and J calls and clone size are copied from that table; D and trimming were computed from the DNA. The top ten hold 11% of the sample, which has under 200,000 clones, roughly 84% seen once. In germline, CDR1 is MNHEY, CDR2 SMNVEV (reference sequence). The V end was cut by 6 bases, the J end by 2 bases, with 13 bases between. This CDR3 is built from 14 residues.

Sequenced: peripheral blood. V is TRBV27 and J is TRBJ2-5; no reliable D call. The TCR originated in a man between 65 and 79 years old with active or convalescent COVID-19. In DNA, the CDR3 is TGTGCCAGCAGGAGAAAAGACAAACAAGAGACCCAGTACTTC. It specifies CASRRKDKQETQYF.